This passage covers 27 T cell receptor beta chains from one sample sequenced in a study of vaccination and CD4 T cells after COVID-19. The treatment denotes: approximately 10-day PBMC culture with coronavirus spike peptide pools or control peptides (ViraFEST assay). With the Oncomine TCR Beta short-read assay, DNA from cultured CD4+ T cells was sequenced. TCRdb recomputed calls from the PCR reads with MiXCR, one row per CDR3 protein. Of several thousand distinct CDR3 sequences in the sample, about 50% were seen once. For these TCRs, the target antigens are not known. The sequenced material came from CD4+ T cells from blood, cultured in vitro. All receptors come from a human donor who had recovered from COVID-19.

The chain carries TRBV24-1 and TRBJ2-1; 8 bases fit TRBD2. CDR3 size: 16 residues. V lost 5 bases to trimming and J lost 1 base; unmatched junction nucleotides: 6. Germline CDR1 is KGHDR and CDR2 is SFDVKD. The CDR3 DNA reads as TGTGCCACCAGTGGCCGCGGGGGGCGGTCCTACAATGAGCAGTTCTTC. Translation gives CATSGRGGRSYNEQFF.

CDR3 bases: TGTGCCTGGACGGATGGTCCCCCGGTGGGGACAGGGGGCGGCGAGCAGTACTTC. It yields the protein CAWTDGPPVGTGGGEQYF. V and J are TRBV30 and TRBJ2-7; 12 nucleotides agree with TRBD1. Losses at the gene ends were 4 bases for V and 6 bases for J; bases not matched to a gene: 19. CDR1 is GTSNPN, CDR2 SVGIG, per germline (reference sequence). This CDR3 has 18 amino acids.

The chain carries TRBV20-1 and TRBJ1-1; maybe TRBD1 (5 bases). Trimming took 0 bases from V and 0 from J, leaving 14 bases between them. This CDR3 has 16 residues. The germline V gene encodes CDR1 DFQATT and CDR2 SNEGSKA (reference sequence). The CDR3 spells CSARDRRGRLNTEAFF. Here the CDR3 DNA reads TGCAGTGCTAGAGATCGGAGGGGAAGACTGAACACTGAAGCTTTCTTT.

This clonotype appeared a few times. The chain employs TRBV6-1 and TRBJ2-5, with D possibly matching TRBD1 (5 bases). The CDR3 length is 11 residues. Trimming left V 4 bases short and J 7 bases short, with 7 bases between. Per the germline V gene, CDR1 is MNHNS and CDR2 is SASEGT. CDR3 in DNA: TGTGCCAGCAGTGGGGGCGGGACCCAGTACTTC. This gives the protein CASSGGGTQYF.

This clonotype came up a few times. The rearrangement joins TRBV7-3 to TRBJ1-2; 7 positions match TRBD1. J was trimmed by 4 bases and V by 5 bases; bases with no gene match: 1. Germline V gene lookup returns CDR1 SGHTA and CDR2 FQGTGA. The CDR3 consists of 12 residues. The CDR3: CASSPGGYGYTF. CDR3 in DNA: TGTGCCAGCAGCCCAGGGGGCTATGGCTACACCTTC.

The chain combines TRBV6-2 or TRBV6-3 with TRBJ2-7; D may be TRBD1 (5 bases). This CDR3 has 11 residues. Trimming removed 5 bases from V and 6 bases from J, with 8 bases in between. Germline V CDR1 and CDR2: MNHEY, SVGEGT. CDR3 region: CASSDGAEQYF. The CDR3 coding sequence is TGTGCCAGCAGTGATGGGGCCGAGCAGTACTTC.

V gene TRBV29-1 combines with J gene TRBJ1-1; D perhaps matches TRBD1 (5 bases). CDR1 and CDR2 from the germline V gene are SQVTM and ANQGSEA. Trimming removed 6 bases from V and 0 bases from J, with 8 bases in between. There are 12 residues in the CDR3. The chain's CDR3 is CSVRTLNTEAFF. The CDR3 nucleotides are TGCAGCGTGAGGACATTGAACACTGAAGCTTTCTTT.

The V gene is TRBV20-1, the J gene TRBJ1-2, with TRBD1 matching over 9 bases. The length of the CDR3 is 14 residues. J gave up 3 bases and V 7 bases, and 9 bases lay outside the gene matches. CDR1 is DFQATT, CDR2 SNEGSKA, per germline (reference sequence). The CDR3 sequence is CSVPSTGGDYGYTF. DNA of the CDR3: TGCAGTGTCCCTTCTACAGGGGGCGACTATGGCTACACCTTC.

This clonotype counts as medium-sized (0.01 to 0.1%). The V call is TRBV6-1, the J call TRBJ1-2; 12 bases line up with TRBD1. Germline values: CDR1 MNHNS, CDR2 SASEGT. This CDR3 comprises 14 residues. The V and J ends lost 8 bases and 8 bases, in that order; junction bases with no gene match: 9. The CDR3 DNA sequence: TGTGCCAGCGGACCGGGACAGGGGGCTGGGGGCTACACCTTC. This gives the protein CASGPGQGAGGYTF.

This clonotype was counted only a few times. J is TRBJ1-1 and V is TRBV20-1; D uncertain. Trimming stripped 2 bases from V and 2 bases from J, with 12 bases between. CDR1 and CDR2 (germline): DFQATT, SNEGSKA (reference sequence). This CDR3 spans 14 amino acids. The CDR3 bases are TGCAGTGCTAGACCCGGCTCCATCAACACTGAAGCTTTCTTT. It yields the protein CSARPGSINTEAFF.

V is TRBV20-1 and J is TRBJ2-1, with 15 bases aligning to TRBD2. The germline V gene encodes CDR1 DFQATT and CDR2 SNEGSKA (reference sequence). The V and J ends lost 1 base and 0 bases, in that order; junction bases with no gene match: 1. The CDR3 covers 17 residues. The CDR3 here is CSARGTSGGASYNEQFF. The CDR3 DNA is TGCAGTGCTAGAGGGACTAGCGGGGGGGCCTCCTACAATGAGCAGTTCTTC.

This rearrangement joins TRBV20-1 to TRBJ1-2; 7 bases fit TRBD1. This CDR3 comprises 14 residues. V shed 6 bases, J shed 0 bases, and the junction held 7 bases outside the gene matches. CDR1 is DFQATT, CDR2 SNEGSKA, per germline (reference sequence). The CDR3 nucleotides read TGCAGTGCGCACGGACAGGCGGCTAACTATGGCTACACCTTC. It translates to CSAHGQAANYGYTF.

This clonotype was seen once. The rearrangement links TRBV28 to TRBJ1-2; no firm D call. The ends were cut back, 4 bases at V and 0 bases at J, with 6 bases in the middle. This CDR3 is built from 13 residues. CDR1 and CDR2 from the germline V gene are MDHEN and SYDVKM. In nucleotides, the CDR3 is TGTGCCAGCAGTTCGGCAGCTAACTATGGCTACACCTTC. It yields the protein CASSSAANYGYTF.

This clonotype has a handful of counts. The chain couples TRBV20-1 to TRBJ1-5, with D hard to call. V gave up 6 bases and J gave up 0 bases, with 15 bases separating them. The CDR3 sequence is 15 residues long. The germline V gene encodes CDR1 DFQATT and CDR2 SNEGSKA (reference sequence). DNA of the CDR3: TGCAGTGCGAGGACGGCCGGCCATAGCAATCAGCCCCAGCATTTT. Protein product: CSARTAGHSNQPQHF.

This chain joins TRBV7-8 and TRBJ1-2, with 10 bases matching TRBD1. Trimming took 2 bases from V and 8 from J; bases not matched to a gene: 5. The CDR3 sequence is 14 residues long. Germline V CDR1 and CDR2: SGHVS, FQNEAQ. The CDR3 region has the DNA TGTGCCAGCAGCTTATCCGGGACAGGGGAAGGCTACACCTTC. This gives the protein CASSLSGTGEGYTF.

The chain has TRBV6-1 and TRBJ1-2, with D uncertain. The germline V and J ends were trimmed by 3 bases and 5 bases, with 7 bases remaining between them. The CDR3 length is 12 residues. The germline V gene has CDR1 MNHNS and CDR2 SASEGT. Here the CDR3 reads CASSDGWYGYTF. As DNA, the CDR3 is TGTGCCAGCAGTGATGGTTGGTATGGCTACACCTTC.

The V call is TRBV7-8, the J call TRBJ1-2, with a possible D match to TRBD1 (5 bases). CDR3 size: 14 residues. Germline V gives CDR1 SGHVS, CDR2 FQNEAQ. Trimming left V 0 bases short and J 2 bases short, with 7 bases between. The CDR3 sequence is CASSLAGTNYGYTF. The DNA of the CDR3 is TGTGCCAGCAGCTTAGCAGGGACCAACTATGGCTACACCTTC. Filled out from reference TRBV7-8 and TRBJ1-2, the complete variable domain reads GAGVSQSPRYKVAKRGQDVALRCDPISGHVSLFWYQQALGQGPEFLTYFQNEAQLDKSGLPSDRFFAERPEGSVSTLKIQRTQQEDSAVYLCASSLAGTNYGYTFGSGTRLTVV.

V is TRBV5-6 and J is TRBJ1-2, with D perhaps matching TRBD1 (5 bases). Germline V gene lookup returns CDR1 SGHDT and CDR2 YYEEEE. With 4 bases removed from V and 4 bases from J, the gap between germline ends came to 11 bases. This CDR3 spans 13 amino acids. CDR3 DNA sequence: TGTGCCAGCAGCCGCAACAGGATCTATGGCTACACCTTC. It specifies CASSRNRIYGYTF.

V and J are TRBV6-1 and TRBJ1-2, with TRBD1 matching 7 bases. V was clipped by 7 bases and J by 8 bases; unmatched bases: 10. The CDR3 is made up of 13 amino acids. From germline, CDR1 is MNHNS and CDR2 SASEGT. The CDR3 loop is CASTQTSGGGYTF. CDR3 nucleotide sequence: TGTGCCAGCACCCAAACCTCAGGGGGAGGCTACACCTTC.

The V gene is TRBV2, the J gene TRBJ2-7, with TRBD2 as a possible D gene (6 bases). V lost 8 bases, J lost 1 base, and 6 bases lay in between. Germline CDR1 reads SNHLY; CDR2 reads FYNNEI. The CDR3 extends over 11 amino acids. CDR3 sequence: CASGGSYEQYF. In nucleotides, the CDR3 is TGTGCCAGCGGGGGGTCCTACGAGCAGTACTTC.

This clonotype occurred once. This chain joins TRBV2 and TRBJ2-7; D call uncertain. CDR3 length equals 13 residues. V was trimmed by 8 bases and J by 3 bases, leaving 14 bases between them. Germline-derived CDR1 and CDR2 are SNHLY and FYNNEI. CDR3: CASGFLTHYEQYF. The CDR3 nucleotides read TGTGCCAGCGGTTTCCTAACCCACTACGAGCAGTACTTC. Variable domain in full (rest from reference TRBV2 and TRBJ2-7): EPEVTQTPSHQVTQMGQEVILRCVPISNHLYFYWYRQILGQKVEFLVSFYNNEISEKSEIFDDQFSVERPDGSNFTLKIRSTKLEDSAMYFCASGFLTHYEQYFGPGTRLTVT.

This clonotype was detected only a few times. The chain recombines TRBV20-1 with TRBJ1-5; TRBD1 aligns across 8 bases. Germline V gene lookup returns CDR1 DFQATT and CDR2 SNEGSKA (reference sequence). After removal of 3 bases from V and 8 bases from J, the junction contained 9 bases not matched to a gene. The CDR3 contains 14 residues. The CDR3, as DNA: TGCAGTGCTAGCGAATACAGGGGGGGAGAGCCCCAGCATTTT. Translated: CSASEYRGGEPQHF.

The chain has TRBV28 and TRBJ1-5; the D is unclear. V was shortened by 6 bases and J by 4 bases, with 13 bases between the two germline ends. The CDR3 loop spans 14 amino acids. CDR1 and CDR2 (germline): MDHEN, SYDVKM. As DNA, the CDR3 is TGTGCCAGCAGCTCTAACAACTGGAATCAGCCCCAGCATTTT. This translates into CASSSNNWNQPQHF.

The chain is built from TRBV7-9 and TRBJ1-2; the D gene is possibly TRBD1 (5 bases). CDR1 and CDR2 (germline): SEHNR, FQNEAQ (reference sequence). The CDR3 runs to 14 residues. V was pared by 3 bases and J by 8 bases, with 16 bases between. CDR3 protein: CASSLLWGKDGYTF. CDR3 DNA: TGTGCCAGCAGCTTGTTATGGGGGAAAGACGGCTACACCTTC.

This clonotype was seen only a few times. The chain employs TRBV20-1 and TRBJ2-5; a possible D gene is TRBD1 (6 bases). The germline V and J ends were trimmed by 4 bases and 2 bases, with 11 bases remaining between them. From germline, CDR1 is DFQATT and CDR2 SNEGSKA (reference sequence). The CDR3 spans 13 residues. CDR3 sequence (DNA): TGCAGTGCTACCAGGACAGCTCAAGAGACCCAGTACTTC. Residues: CSATRTAQETQYF.

The chain uses TRBV7-3 and TRBJ1-5; no clear D. Trimming pared 2 bases from V and 5 bases from J, leaving 7 bases between. The germline gives CDR1 SGHTA, CDR2 FQGTGA. This CDR3 is built from 13 residues. CDR3 amino acids: CASSLSPDQPQHF. The CDR3 DNA is TGTGCCAGCAGCTTATCCCCCGATCAGCCCCAGCATTTT.

This clonotype is large within its sample. The chain has TRBV7-9 and TRBJ1-2; D is undetermined. Germline V lookup: CDR1 SEHNR, CDR2 FQNEAQ (reference sequence). With 2 bases removed from V and 2 bases from J, the gap between germline ends came to 9 bases. The CDR3 has 14 residues. The DNA of the CDR3 is TGTGCCAGCAGCTTATCGTCAGGCAACTATGGCTACACCTTC. Translated, it gives CASSLSSGNYGYTF.